This T cell receptor beta chain was profiled in a study of naive and memory T cell subsets (dated by TCRdb to the late 2010s). Some background on the complete study: The figure summarizing the skin biopsy and whole blood samples listed 10 or so blood donors, 7 tuberculin skin test biopsies and 3 saline control biopsies. PCR2 was typically performed as a SYBR Green qPCR that was stopped at a set threshold, although end-point PCR (roughly 6 cycles) could be used instead for low-input samples.

Library preparation used 5' RACE. The ligated cDNA was amplified in four rounds of PCR with nested alpha and beta constant region primers together with the SP2 primer. For the blood and skin samples, reverse transcription of TCR RNA was done with SuperScript IV along with alpha and beta constant region primers. Using T4 RNA ligase 1, an oligonucleotide carrying both the Illumina SP2 primer and a UMI was ligated onto the 3' end of the cDNA. To prevent hairpin formation, the 12-nucleotide UMI was made up of two random hexamers with an eight-base spacer between them. From the second PCR onward, the TCR alpha and beta chain libraries were handled separately, and dual indexing was used for multiplexing. After pooling, the indexed libraries were analyzed by capillary electrophoresis and sequenced on either an Illumina MiSeq or NextSeq. PhiX DNA at about 5-7.5% was added to the libraries to raise base diversity and improve cluster recognition. The paper's data handling went like this. Demultiplexor pulled UMIs out of read 2, joined the UMIs with the TCR sequence from read 1, and separated reads according to sample indices. Decombinator identified V and J genes and V-J junctions, assigning each TCR a five-part identifier including V and J deletions. Collapsinator used UMIs to correct sequencing errors and PCR amplification heterogeneity, yielding UMI-based abundance per TCR. CDR3Translator turned identifiers into nucleotide sequence, translated that sequence into amino acids, and pulled out CDR3 regions based on terminal motifs. Error-corrected counts of alpha and beta TCRs from blood and skin were compared after being normalized to the amount of input RNA. TCRdb itself trimmed the public reads at Q25 with fastp, ran MiXCR and retained productive beta chains. When rows share a CDR3 protein, they turn into one entry using the most common DNA and genes. TCRdb, rather than the study authors, made the V and J calls. In this sample the table shows 60,000 or so distinct CDR3 sequences, about 7% of which occur a single time. Of the sample, 8.5% to 10% falls within the top ten clones.

This clonotype was recorded many times. Its antigen has not been determined. No base quality values were provided; no much bigger clone lies one nucleotide off. The germline V gene gives CDR1 as KGHSH and CDR2 as LQKENI. V is reduced by 0 bases and J by 6 bases, leaving a spacing of 14 bases between them. The CDR3 runs 15 amino acids, cysteine and phenylalanine included. The kept DNA is CDR3 alone, 45 bases in frame from the first base. Using 3' ligation of a UMI-containing oligonucleotide to TCR cDNA, the study laid out a robust and sensitive protocol to amplify, sequence and analyze TCRs. For whole blood analysis, around 2.4 ml of peripheral blood was collected from healthy adult volunteers into Tempus tubes, and RNA was extracted following the manufacturer's instructions. Total RNA was treated with RQ1 DNase, without cell sorting, prior to reverse transcription, with an input of roughly 1 to 1,100 ng being targeted. Skin biopsy and whole blood libraries were made to test pipeline robustness in samples where T cells form a minority population.

Study-wide conclusions, independent of this receptor: The RNA-based method was acknowledged to be potentially sensitive to changes in TCR transcripts with T cell activation and differentiation.

The origin of this receptor is a male donor in good health. The sequence is built from TRBV18 and TRBJ2-5; possibly the D gene is TRBD1, per 5 matching bases. CDR3 loop: CASSPPIQVGQTQYF. The nucleotide sequence reads TGTGCCAGCTCACCACCTATACAGGTCGGACAGACCCAGTACTTC.